The 30 T cell receptor beta chains in this list originate from one sample, sequenced in a study of blood T cell repertoires in COVID-19. Clones were sequenced by immunoSEQ multiplex PCR, and TCRdb holds only the in-frame ones, with some missing. The data contain more than 300,000 clones, about 93% of them singletons. Sequenced sample: peripheral blood. The receptor source for this set is a woman under 30 who had recovered from COVID-19.

The chain recombines TRBV27 with TRBJ2-7; a possible D gene is TRBD2 (6 bases). Germline lookup yields CDR1 MNHEY and CDR2 SMNVEV (reference sequence). The CDR3 is 14 amino acids. V lost 5 bases, J lost 5 bases, and 16 bases lay in between. The CDR3 here is CASSLTRRGHEQYV. DNA for the CDR3: TGTGCCAGCAGTCTAACCCGGCGGGGCCACGAGCAGTACGTC.

The chain employs TRBV7-8 and TRBJ2-4; TRBD1 might be the D (7 bases). Trimming cost V 5 bases and J 3 bases, with 17 bases left between them. Germline loops: CDR1 SGHVS, CDR2 FQNEAQ. This CDR3 contains 16 residues. Written as DNA, the CDR3 is TGTGCCAGCAGCCCCAGGGGGGTCAGCGGCAAAAACATTCAGTACTTC. Translating it yields CASSPRGVSGKNIQYF.

This chain links TRBV24-1 with TRBJ1-1; D unresolved. V was trimmed by 7 bases and J by 7 bases, leaving 15 bases between them. Germline CDR1 is KGHDR and CDR2 is SFDVKD. The CDR3 runs 13 residues. CDR3 sequence reads: CATSGRAAREAFF. The CDR3, as DNA: TGTGCCACCAGCGGCCGTGCGGCCCGTGAAGCTTTCTTT.

The rearrangement links TRBV27 to TRBJ2-5; weak D call: TRBD2 (5 bases). CDR1 is MNHEY and CDR2 is SMNVEV in the germline V gene (reference sequence). The CDR3 spans 15 residues. Trimming shortened V by 6 bases and J by 5 bases, and 19 bases separated the two germline ends. The CDR3 loop reads CASRDAGPMWETQYF. The CDR3 DNA follows: TGTGCCAGCAGGGACGCGGGCCCCATGTGGGAGACCCAGTACTTC.

The CDR3 sequence: CASSDPGGNNEQFF. The CDR3 DNA reads as TGCGCCAGCAGTGATCCAGGGGGCAACAATGAGCAGTTCTTC. The chain combines TRBV10-2 with TRBJ2-1, with TRBD1 matching 8 bases. Germline CDR1 and CDR2: WSHSY and SAAADI. Trimming removed 3 bases from V and 5 bases from J; junction bases left unmatched: 3. This CDR3 is built from 14 residues.

The table lists this clone with a few counts. The chain carries TRBV4-1 and TRBJ1-6; D remains ambiguous. CDR1 is MGHRA and CDR2 is YSYEKL in the germline V gene. V dropped 3 bases and J dropped 9 bases, with 9 bases sitting between them. CDR3 length equals 13 residues. The CDR3: CASSQERASPLHF. In nucleotides, the CDR3 is TGCGCCAGCAGCCAGGAGAGGGCTTCACCCCTCCACTTT.

A single count supports this clone. The J gene is TRBJ1-6, the V gene TRBV4-3; 7 positions agree with TRBD1. Germline V gene lookup returns CDR1 LGHNA and CDR2 YSLEER. There are 14 residues in the CDR3. V shed 4 bases, J shed 5 bases, and the junction held 2 bases outside the gene matches. In DNA form, the CDR3 reads TGCGCCAGCAGCCGGGGACAGAATAATTCACCCCTCCACTTT. It specifies CASSRGQNNSPLHF.

The rearrangement joins TRBV21-1 to TRBJ2-7; TRBD2, the table's D call, was not compared with the DNA. TRBV21-1 is classified as a pseudogene. The CDR3 spans 10 residues. The DNA for the CDR3 is TGTGCCAGCATCCTGTACGAGCAGTACGTC. This translates into CASILYEQYV.

The chain recombines TRBV30 with TRBJ2-2; no reliable D call. There are 12 residues in the CDR3. The germline CDR1 and CDR2 sequences are GTSNPN and SVGIG (reference sequence). V shed 2 bases and J shed 2 bases, with 3 bases lying between them. The CDR3, as DNA: TGTGCCTGGAGTTTAAACACCGGGGAGCTGTTTTTT. It codes for CAWSLNTGELFF.

The chain employs TRBV18 and TRBJ2-1; TRBD1 agrees at 7 bases. V lost 6 bases, J lost 5 bases, and 1 base stayed unmatched. There are 12 residues in the CDR3. Germline values: CDR1 KGHSH, CDR2 LQKENI. CDR3 DNA sequence: TGTGCCAGCTCCGACAGGGACAATGAGCAGTTCTTC. Translated, it gives CASSDRDNEQFF.

The chain recombines TRBV7-9 with TRBJ2-5; perhaps TRBD2 as D (5 bases). Germline CDR1 SEHNR, CDR2 FQNEAQ (reference sequence). CDR3 length: 13 residues. V lost 5 bases to trimming and J lost 2 bases, with 9 bases between them. The CDR3 region has the DNA TGTGCCAGCAGCCGCCGGGGTCAAGAGACCCAGTACTTC. It yields the protein CASSRRGQETQYF.

This chain joins TRBV12-3 or TRBV12-4 and TRBJ2-1; possible D gene TRBD2, 5 bases. This CDR3 comprises 13 residues. V was pared by 5 bases and J by 4 bases, with 9 bases between. The DNA for the CDR3 is TGTGCCAGCAGTCGGGAAAGGTACAATGAGCAGTTCTTC. It specifies CASSRERYNEQFF.

The J gene is TRBJ2-1, the V gene TRBV5-1, with a possible D match to TRBD2 (6 bases). The CDR3 totals 15 residues. V lost 5 bases and J 3 bases, leaving 15 bases between the germline ends. Germline V lookup: CDR1 SGHRS, CDR2 YFSETQ. CDR3 coding DNA: TGCGCCAGCAGTTCTGGAGGCGGGATCTACAATGAGCAGTTCTTC. It is translated as CASSSGGGIYNEQFF. The entire variable domain, with the rest obtained from reference TRBV5-1 and TRBJ2-1, is as follows: KAGVTQTPRYLIKTRGQQVTLSCSPISGHRSVSWYQQTPGQGLQFLFEYFSETQRNKGNFPGRFSGRQFSNSRSEMNVSTLELGDSALYLCASSSGGGIYNEQFFGPGTRLTVL.

The chain recombines TRBV1 with TRBJ1-5; TRBD1 is the table's D call, not checked against the DNA. TRBV1 constitutes a pseudogene. This CDR3 comprises 15 residues. The CDR3 here is CTSSQVTNSNQPQHF. The CDR3 DNA reads as TGCACCAGCAGCCAAGTTACAAATAGCAATCAGCCCCAGCATTTT.

The chain carries TRBV2 and TRBJ2-3; 9 nucleotides line up with TRBD2. The CDR3 covers 14 residues. V was pared by 4 bases and J by 2 bases, with 1 base of the junction left unmatched. Germline V gene sequence: CDR1 SNHLY, CDR2 FYNNEI. The CDR3, as DNA: TGTGCCAGCAGTGCTAGCGGGGTCACAGATACGCAGTATTTT. Its translation is CASSASGVTDTQYF.

V gene TRBV12-3 or TRBV12-4 combines with J gene TRBJ2-2; D possibly corresponds to TRBD1 (6 bases). V lost 1 base, J lost 9 bases, and 6 bases lay in between. The CDR3 is 12 amino acids. CDR3 residues: CASSLGDRELFF. Written as DNA, the CDR3 is TGTGCCAGCAGTTTAGGGGACAGGGAGCTGTTTTTT.

This chain connects TRBV11-2 to TRBJ2-3, with D unresolved. Germline V gives CDR1 SGHAT, CDR2 FQNNGV. The length of the CDR3 is 11 residues. Trimming removed 5 bases from V and 7 bases from J, with 7 bases in between. The CDR3 sequence: CASSTLYTQYF. The CDR3 bases are TGTGCCAGCAGCACTCTTTATACGCAGTATTTT.

This sequence joins TRBV13 and TRBJ2-2; 10 bases are shared with TRBD1. CDR3 size: 16 residues. Germline V gives CDR1 PRHDT, CDR2 FYEKMQ (reference sequence). V lost 3 bases to trimming and J lost 3 bases; unmatched junction nucleotides: 4. The CDR3 loop is CASSFRQGAYTGELFF. The DNA of the CDR3 is TGTGCCAGCAGCTTCCGACAGGGGGCTTACACCGGGGAGCTGTTTTTT.

This chain joins TRBV9 and TRBJ2-1, with D maybe TRBD1 (8 bases). The germline V gene encodes CDR1 SGDLS and CDR2 YYNGEE. V lost 3 bases and J lost 3, with 19 bases in between. The CDR3 contains 17 residues. The CDR3 reads CASSGTRTGGDYNEQFF. Here the CDR3 DNA reads TGTGCCAGCAGCGGAACCAGAACAGGGGGGGACTACAATGAGCAGTTCTTC.

The chain recombines TRBV3-1 (or the pseudogene TRBV3-2) with TRBJ1-6; D not resolved. Trimming left V 5 bases short and J 9 bases short, with 14 bases between. This CDR3 has 14 residues. CDR1 is LGHDT, CDR2 YNNKEL, per germline (reference sequence). The CDR3 here is CASSSPGQSSPLHF. CDR3 nucleotides: TGTGCCAGCAGCTCTCCTGGGCAGTCTTCACCCCTCCACTTT.

The chain carries TRBV4-3 and TRBJ1-2; D gene ambiguous. V lost 1 base to trimming and J lost 5 bases, with 8 bases between them. Per the germline V gene, CDR1 is LGHNA and CDR2 is YSLEER. This CDR3 is built from 13 residues. CDR3 nucleotides: TGCGCCAGCAGCCAAGTTCAGGATTATGGCTACACCTTC. This gives the protein CASSQVQDYGYTF.

The chain recombines TRBV19 with TRBJ2-3; 11 positions agree with TRBD2. Germline CDR1 reads LNHDA; CDR2 reads SQIVND (reference sequence). The CDR3 has 17 residues. The trim removed 4 bases at V and 0 bases at J, leaving 6 bases unmatched. The CDR3 DNA is TGTGCCAGTAGTAAGGGACTAGCGGACACTAGCACAGATACGCAGTATTTT. Translation gives CASSKGLADTSTDTQYF.

This clone was counted between two and nine times. This chain links TRBV11-2 with TRBJ2-2; 10 positions agree with TRBD2. The CDR3 sequence is 16 residues long. The junction had 12 bases not matched to a gene; V was cut back by 6 bases and J by 8 bases. CDR1 is SGHAT, CDR2 FQNNGV, per germline. The CDR3 nucleotides read TGTGCCAGCAGACCGATAGCGGGAGGTCCCAGGGGGGAGCTGTTTTTT. Residues: CASRPIAGGPRGELFF.

The genes are TRBV11-2 and TRBJ2-1; 14 bases map to TRBD2. Trimming cost V 6 bases and J 8 bases; bases outside gene matches: 6. The CDR3 loop spans 15 amino acids. Per germline, CDR1 SGHAT and CDR2 FQNNGV. The CDR3 loop reads CASSAGTSGSYEQFF. The CDR3 nucleotides are TGTGCCAGCAGTGCCGGGACTAGCGGGAGCTATGAGCAGTTCTTC.

CDR3 DNA: TGCGCCAGCAGCCCGGGGACTAGCGGGAGCACAGATACGCAGTATTTT. Its translation is CASSPGTSGSTDTQYF. This sequence joins TRBV4-3 and TRBJ2-3; 12 bases map to TRBD2. With 4 bases clipped from V and 0 bases from J, the junction kept 2 bases outside the gene matches. Germline V lookup: CDR1 LGHNA, CDR2 YSLEER. The CDR3 is 16 residues long.

The chain recombines TRBV24-1 with TRBJ2-3; TRBD1 agrees at 7 bases. The CDR3 extends over 17 amino acids. Per germline, CDR1 KGHDR and CDR2 SFDVKD. Trimming cost V 4 bases and J 2 bases; bases outside gene matches: 11. For the CDR3, the DNA is TGTGCCACCAGTGACTACGACAGGGTTAAACTCACAGATACGCAGTATTTT. It specifies CATSDYDRVKLTDTQYF.

The chain combines TRBV5-4 with TRBJ2-1, with a possible D match to TRBD2 (6 bases). This CDR3 spans 15 amino acids. Looked up from germline, CDR1 is SGHNT and CDR2 is YYREEE (reference sequence). Trimming cost V 5 bases and J 7 bases, with 19 bases left between them. The CDR3 protein is CASSPAFREYNEQFF. CDR3 coding DNA: TGTGCCAGCAGTCCGGCCTTCCGGGAGTATAATGAGCAGTTCTTC.

The V gene is TRBV5-1, the J gene TRBJ2-1; TRBD2 aligns across 16 bases. The CDR3 is 19 amino acids. The V gene's germline CDR1 is SGHRS and CDR2 YFSETQ. Trimming at V came to 0 bases and at J to 5 bases, leaving 8 bases not matched to a gene. The CDR3 region has the DNA TGCGCCAGCAGCTTGGTGGGACTAGCGGGAGGGCCGGTCCACAATGAGCAGTTCTTC. It specifies CASSLVGLAGGPVHNEQFF. Complete variable domain (other parts from reference TRBV5-1 and TRBJ2-1): KAGVTQTPRYLIKTRGQQVTLSCSPISGHRSVSWYQQTPGQGLQFLFEYFSETQRNKGNFPGRFSGRQFSNSRSEMNVSTLELGDSALYLCASSLVGLAGGPVHNEQFFGPGTRLTVL.

This clone was counted a single time. V gene TRBV3-1 (or the pseudogene TRBV3-2) combines with J gene TRBJ2-7, with 9 bases matching TRBD2. The CDR3 consists of 17 residues. CDR1 is LGHDT and CDR2 is YNNKEL in the germline V gene (reference sequence). V lost 4 bases and J lost 3; bases outside the gene matches: 13. DNA for the CDR3: TGTGCCAGCAGCCCTAGACAAGCGGGAGGCACCTACTACGAGCAGTACGTC. Its translation: CASSPRQAGGTYYEQYV.

This clone was seen once. V and J are TRBV18 and TRBJ1-3; weak D call: TRBD1 (5 bases). The length of the CDR3 is 15 residues. From germline, CDR1 is KGHSH and CDR2 LQKENI. The ends were cut back, 1 base at V and 1 base at J, with 8 bases in the middle. CDR3 in DNA: TGTGCCAGCTCACCACTGACAGTGTCTGGAAACACCATATATTTT. It encodes CASSPLTVSGNTIYF.